A single TCR beta chain is shown here with its context. Its antigen is still unknown. This record comes from a study of cytomegalovirus exposure and HLA in healthy donors. Notes on the study in general: Altogether, about 160 TCR beta chains were recorded as cytomegalovirus-associated. In a later analysis, DRB1 alleles had the most associated TCRs; HLA-C alleles the fewest.

Germline CDR1 and CDR2: SGHRS and YFSETQ. Trimming at V came to 0 bases and at J to 5 bases, leaving 17 bases not matched to a gene. This CDR3 contains 19 residues. Use of 60 Vbeta and 13 Jbeta primers characterized the PCR. Here immunoSEQ multiplex PCR was the method, and the copy in TCRdb shows in-frame clones only, minus some. The sample consists of some 180,000 clones, around four fifths of them appearing once. J is TRBJ1-5 and V is TRBV5-1; 7 bases are shared with TRBD1. Sequencing was performed on PBMCs. The receptor comes from an older woman in good health and CMV-seropositive. CDR3 nucleotides: TGCGCCAGCAGCTTGGCCGACAGGGTAGTAGAACTGAGGGATCAGCCCCAGCATTTT. Its protein is CASSLADRVVELRDQPQHF.